In this sample, the clone carrying this TCR beta chain turned up many times. Antigen: not known. 5'RACE generated cDNA with 10-nucleotide random UMIs. Sequencing runs each yielded over 170 million TCR-beta sequences from 15-18 subjects. TCRdb processed the 5' RACE reads anew with MiXCR; each CDR3 protein has one entry. The sample has approximately 23,000 distinct CDR3 sequences; more than 9% are singletons. These data originate in a study of neurological immune-mediated disorders. CDR1 is SGHRS, CDR2 YFSETQ, per germline. The trim removed 0 bases at V and 4 bases at J, leaving 11 bases unmatched. This CDR3 region has 17 residues. Overall study results and limits: Expansion of TCR clones was greatest in HTLV-1-associated myelopathy and smallest in multiple sclerosis, where it fell below that of healthy controls.

From 2 million PBMCs stored at -80 C, the unsorted libraries were generated. The sequence derives from a woman in her sixties or seventies with HTLV-1-associated myelopathy (HAM/TSP). Source material: PBMCs. This chain joins TRBV5-1 and TRBJ2-3; 7 bases align to TRBD2. CDR3 sequence: CASSLVMGGSRSDTQYF. The DNA of the CDR3 is TGCGCCAGCAGCTTGGTGATGGGGGGGTCCAGATCAGATACGCAGTATTTT.